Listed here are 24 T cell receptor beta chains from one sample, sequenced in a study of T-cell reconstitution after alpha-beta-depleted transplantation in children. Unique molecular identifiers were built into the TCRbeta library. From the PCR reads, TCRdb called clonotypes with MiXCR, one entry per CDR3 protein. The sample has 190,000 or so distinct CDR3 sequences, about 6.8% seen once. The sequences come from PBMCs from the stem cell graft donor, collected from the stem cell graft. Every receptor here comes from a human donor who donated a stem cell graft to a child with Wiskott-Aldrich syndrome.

The CDR3 nucleotides read TGTGCCAGCAGCCTCGACTTAACCGGAGCTGGGAAGAACTACAATGAGCAGTTCTTC. Translation: CASSLDLTGAGKNYNEQFF. The chain links TRBV14 to TRBJ2-1; D remains unclear. Trimming stripped 4 bases from V and 3 bases from J, with 25 bases between. The germline CDR1 and CDR2 sequences are SGHDN and FVKESK. The CDR3 runs to 19 residues.

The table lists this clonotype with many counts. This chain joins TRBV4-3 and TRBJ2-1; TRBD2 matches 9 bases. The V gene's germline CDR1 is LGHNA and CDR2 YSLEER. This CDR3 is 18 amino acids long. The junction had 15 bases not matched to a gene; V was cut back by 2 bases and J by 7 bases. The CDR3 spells CASSQTLVFSGRWNEQFF. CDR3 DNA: TGCGCCAGCAGCCAAACCTTGGTCTTCAGCGGGAGGTGGAATGAGCAGTTCTTC.

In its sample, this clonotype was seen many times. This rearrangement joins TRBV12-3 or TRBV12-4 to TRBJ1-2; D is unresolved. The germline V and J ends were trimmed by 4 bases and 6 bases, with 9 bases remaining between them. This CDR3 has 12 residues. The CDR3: CASSYIGNGYTF. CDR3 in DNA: TGTGCCAGCAGTTACATCGGGAATGGCTACACCTTC.

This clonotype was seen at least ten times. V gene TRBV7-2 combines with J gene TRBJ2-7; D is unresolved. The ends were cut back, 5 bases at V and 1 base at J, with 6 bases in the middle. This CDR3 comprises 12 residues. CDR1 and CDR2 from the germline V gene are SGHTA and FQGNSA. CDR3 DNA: TGTGCCAGCAGCCCTAGGTCCTACGAGCAGTACTTC. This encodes CASSPRSYEQYF.

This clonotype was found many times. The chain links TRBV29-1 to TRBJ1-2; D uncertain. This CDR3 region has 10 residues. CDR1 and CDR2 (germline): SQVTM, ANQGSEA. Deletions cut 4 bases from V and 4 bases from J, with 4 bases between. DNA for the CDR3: TGCAGCGTTGCTCCCTATGGCTACACCTTC. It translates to CSVAPYGYTF.

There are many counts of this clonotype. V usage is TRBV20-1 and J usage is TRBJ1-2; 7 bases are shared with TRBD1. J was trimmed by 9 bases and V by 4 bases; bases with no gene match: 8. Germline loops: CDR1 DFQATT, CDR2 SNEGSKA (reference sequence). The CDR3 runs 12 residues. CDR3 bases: TGCAGTGCTACCCTCATACAGGGGAGCTACACCTTC. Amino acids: CSATLIQGSYTF.

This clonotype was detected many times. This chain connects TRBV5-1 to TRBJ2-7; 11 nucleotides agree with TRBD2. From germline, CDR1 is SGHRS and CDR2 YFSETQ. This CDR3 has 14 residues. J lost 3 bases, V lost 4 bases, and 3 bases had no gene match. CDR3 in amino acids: CASSVTSGSYEQYF. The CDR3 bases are TGCGCCAGCAGCGTCACTAGCGGGAGCTACGAGCAGTACTTC.

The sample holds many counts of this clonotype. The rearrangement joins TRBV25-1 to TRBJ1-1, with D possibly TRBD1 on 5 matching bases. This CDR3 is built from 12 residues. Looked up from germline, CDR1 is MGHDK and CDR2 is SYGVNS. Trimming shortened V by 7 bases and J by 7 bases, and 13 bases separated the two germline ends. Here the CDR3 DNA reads TGTGCCAGCACCAGAGGGGTCGGTGAAGCTTTCTTT. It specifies CASTRGVGEAFF.

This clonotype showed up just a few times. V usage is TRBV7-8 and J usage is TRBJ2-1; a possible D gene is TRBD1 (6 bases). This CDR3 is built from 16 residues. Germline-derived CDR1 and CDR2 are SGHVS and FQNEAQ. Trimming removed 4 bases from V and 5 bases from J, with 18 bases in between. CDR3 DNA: TGTGCCAGCAGCTACTATATCACTCGGGACAACAATGAGCAGTTCTTC. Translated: CASSYYITRDNNEQFF.

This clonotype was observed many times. The CDR3 loop is CASSSPSGLVINQPQHF. CDR3 coding DNA: TGTGCCAGCAGTTCCCCCTCGGGTCTTGTTATCAATCAGCCCCAGCATTTT. V is TRBV12-3 or TRBV12-4 and J is TRBJ1-5; D uncertain. V shed 4 bases and J shed 3 bases, with 19 bases lying between them. The CDR3 sequence is 17 residues long.

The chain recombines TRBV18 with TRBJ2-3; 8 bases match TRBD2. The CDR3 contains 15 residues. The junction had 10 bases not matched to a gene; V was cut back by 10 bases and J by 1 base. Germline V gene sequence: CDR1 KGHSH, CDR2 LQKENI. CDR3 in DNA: TGTGCCACCTCGCCGTATAGCGGGGGCACAGATACGCAGTATTTT. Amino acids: CATSPYSGGTDTQYF.

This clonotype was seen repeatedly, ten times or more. The chain's CDR3 is CSARDLRTGVLSTDTQYF. In DNA form, the CDR3 reads TGCAGTGCTAGAGATCTGCGGACAGGCGTACTTAGCACAGATACGCAGTATTTT. V and J are TRBV20-1 and TRBJ2-3, with TRBD1 matching 7 bases. V was clipped by 0 bases and J by 0 bases; unmatched bases: 12. The CDR3 consists of 18 residues. Germline CDR1 DFQATT, CDR2 SNEGSKA (reference sequence).

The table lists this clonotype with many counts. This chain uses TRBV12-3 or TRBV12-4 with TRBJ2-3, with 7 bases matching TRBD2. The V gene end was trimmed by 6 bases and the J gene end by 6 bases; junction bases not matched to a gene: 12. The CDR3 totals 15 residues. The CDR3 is CASSKGLVRADTQYF. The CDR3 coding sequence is TGTGCCAGCAGCAAAGGACTAGTTCGGGCGGATACGCAGTATTTT.

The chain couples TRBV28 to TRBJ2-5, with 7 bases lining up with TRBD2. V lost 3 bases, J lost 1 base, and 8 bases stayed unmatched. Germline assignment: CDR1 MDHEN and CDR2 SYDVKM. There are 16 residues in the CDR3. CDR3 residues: CASSFISGGVQETQYF. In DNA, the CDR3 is TGTGCCAGCAGTTTTATCTCTGGGGGGGTCCAAGAGACCCAGTACTTC.

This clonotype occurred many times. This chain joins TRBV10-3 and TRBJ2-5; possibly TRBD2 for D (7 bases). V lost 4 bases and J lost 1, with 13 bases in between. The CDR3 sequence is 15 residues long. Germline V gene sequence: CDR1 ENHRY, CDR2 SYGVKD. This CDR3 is CAISGGGGGQETQYF. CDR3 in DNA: TGTGCCATCAGTGGAGGGGGGGGGGGCCAAGAGACCCAGTACTTC.

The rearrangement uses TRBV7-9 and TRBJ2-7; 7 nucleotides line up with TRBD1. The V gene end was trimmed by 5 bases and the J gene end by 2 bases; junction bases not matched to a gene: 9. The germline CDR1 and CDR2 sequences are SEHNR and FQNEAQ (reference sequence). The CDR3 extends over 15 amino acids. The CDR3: CASSPPDRSPYEQYF. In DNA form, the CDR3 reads TGTGCCAGCAGCCCTCCGGACAGGTCCCCCTACGAGCAGTACTTC.

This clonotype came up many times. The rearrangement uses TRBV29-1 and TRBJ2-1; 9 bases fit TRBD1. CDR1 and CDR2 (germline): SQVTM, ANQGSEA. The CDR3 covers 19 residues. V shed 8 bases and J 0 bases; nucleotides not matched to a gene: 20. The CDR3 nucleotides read TGCAGCTCCGAAGGGTTCCGGGACAGGGCAATGAGCTCCTACAATGAGCAGTTCTTC. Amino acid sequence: CSSEGFRDRAMSSYNEQFF.

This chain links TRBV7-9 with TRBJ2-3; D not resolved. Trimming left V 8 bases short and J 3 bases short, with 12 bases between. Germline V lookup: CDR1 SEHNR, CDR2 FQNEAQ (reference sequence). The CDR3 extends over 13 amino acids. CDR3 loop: CASAVLGTDTQYF. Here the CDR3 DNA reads TGTGCCAGCGCAGTTTTGGGAACAGATACGCAGTATTTT.

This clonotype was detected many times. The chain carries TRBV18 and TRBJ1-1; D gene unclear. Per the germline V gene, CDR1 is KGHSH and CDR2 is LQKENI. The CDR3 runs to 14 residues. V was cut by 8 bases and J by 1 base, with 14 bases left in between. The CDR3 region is CASSPLGGNTEAFF. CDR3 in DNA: TGTGCCAGCAGTCCGCTAGGTGGGAACACTGAAGCTTTCTTT. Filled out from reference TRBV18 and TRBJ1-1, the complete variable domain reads NAGVMQNPRHLVRRRGQEARLRCSPMKGHSHVYWYRQLPEEGLKFMVYLQKENIIDESGMPKERFSAEFPKEGPSILRIQQVVRGDSAAYFCASSPLGGNTEAFFGQGTRLTVV.

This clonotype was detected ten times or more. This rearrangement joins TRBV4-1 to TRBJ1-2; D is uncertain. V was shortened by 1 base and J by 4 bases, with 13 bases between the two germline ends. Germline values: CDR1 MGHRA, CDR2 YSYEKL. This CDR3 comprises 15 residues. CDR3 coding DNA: TGCGCCAGCAGCCAAGGCTCGGTTAGTATCTATGGCTACACCTTC. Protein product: CASSQGSVSIYGYTF.

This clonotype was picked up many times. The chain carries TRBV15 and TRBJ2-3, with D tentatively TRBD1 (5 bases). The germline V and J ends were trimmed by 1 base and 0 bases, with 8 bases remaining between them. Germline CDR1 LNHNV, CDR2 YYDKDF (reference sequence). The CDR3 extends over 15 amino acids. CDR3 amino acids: CATSRGGVSTDTQYF. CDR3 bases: TGTGCCACCAGCAGAGGGGGCGTCAGCACAGATACGCAGTATTTT.

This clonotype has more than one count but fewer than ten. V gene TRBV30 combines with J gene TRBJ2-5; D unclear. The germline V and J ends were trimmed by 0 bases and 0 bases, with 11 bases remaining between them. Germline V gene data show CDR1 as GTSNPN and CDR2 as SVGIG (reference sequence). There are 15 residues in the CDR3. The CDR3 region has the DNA TGTGCCTGGAGTGTAAGCAGTACGAACCAAGAGACCCAGTACTTC. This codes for CAWSVSSTNQETQYF.

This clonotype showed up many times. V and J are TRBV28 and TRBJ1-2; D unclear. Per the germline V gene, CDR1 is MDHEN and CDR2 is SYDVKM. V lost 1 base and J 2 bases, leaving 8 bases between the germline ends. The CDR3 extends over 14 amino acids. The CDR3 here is CASSLFGINYGYTF. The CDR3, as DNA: TGTGCCAGCAGTTTATTCGGCATCAACTATGGCTACACCTTC.

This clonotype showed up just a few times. CDR3 coding DNA: TGTGCCAGCAGCTTAGTCTTGGACCCCTACAATGAGCAGTTCTTC. Translation: CASSLVLDPYNEQFF. The chain has TRBV7-8 and TRBJ2-1; D remains unclear. V gave up 1 base and J gave up 2 bases, with 9 bases separating them. Germline V CDR1 and CDR2: SGHVS, FQNEAQ. The CDR3 is 15 residues long.